The 18 T cell receptor beta chains in this list originate from one sample, sequenced in a study of blood T cells in healthy people across ages. Primers used in a second PCR of roughly 7 to 12 cycles were a sample-barcoded 5' primer and a J-beta primer mix. TCRdb ran MiXCR on the 5' RACE reads and lists one entry per CDR3 protein. The sample has around 2 million distinct CDR3 sequences, roughly 43% seen once. Specimen: blood. The receptors were gathered from a human donor in good health.

The chain recombines TRBV4-1 with TRBJ1-5; weak D call: TRBD1 (5 bases). Germline lookup yields CDR1 MGHRA and CDR2 YSYEKL. The CDR3 has 15 residues. V lost 1 base, J lost 5 bases, and 12 bases lay in between. The CDR3 DNA follows: TGCGCCAGCAGCCAAGGATGGCGGGGGGATCAGCCCCAGCATTTT. Its protein product is CASSQGWRGDQPQHF.

V gene TRBV9 combines with J gene TRBJ2-5; 12 bases line up with TRBD2. The CDR3 runs to 16 residues. Germline assignment: CDR1 SGDLS and CDR2 YYNGEE. V shed 4 bases and J 3 bases; nucleotides not matched to a gene: 7. The CDR3 DNA sequence: TGTGCCAGCAGCCGAACACGACTAGCGGGGGAAGAGACCCAGTACTTC. Protein sequence: CASSRTRLAGEETQYF.

This clonotype was seen more than once but under ten times. The chain has TRBV6-1 and TRBJ1-2; 7 positions match TRBD1. Germline V gene sequence: CDR1 MNHNS, CDR2 SASEGT. There are 13 residues in the CDR3. The V and J ends lost 6 bases and 1 base, in that order; junction bases with no gene match: 2. The CDR3 bases are TGTGCCAGCAGCGACAGGGTTAACTATGGCTACACCTTC. This codes for CASSDRVNYGYTF.

This clonotype was counted only a few times. The chain carries TRBV12-3 or TRBV12-4 and TRBJ2-7; the D is unclear. The CDR3 has 11 amino acids. V dropped 7 bases and J dropped 6 bases, with 10 bases sitting between them. CDR3: CASKLGSEQYF. CDR3 DNA: TGTGCCAGCAAGCTTGGTTCCGAGCAGTACTTC.

This clonotype was picked up many times. The chain carries TRBV7-9 and TRBJ2-7; D is perhaps TRBD2 (5 bases). Germline V CDR1 and CDR2: SEHNR, FQNEAQ (reference sequence). Between the trimmed V and J ends, which lost 2 bases and 1 base, there was a span of 9 bases. This CDR3 region has 14 residues. CDR3 in amino acids: CASSLNRGSYEQYF. The CDR3 DNA reads as TGTGCCAGCAGCTTAAATCGGGGTTCCTACGAGCAGTACTTC.

This clonotype was seen only a few times. The chain employs TRBV30 and TRBJ1-1, with D unresolved. Trimming took off 5 bases at V and 2 bases at J, with 9 bases between the two ends. This CDR3 is 12 amino acids long. The germline V gene encodes CDR1 GTSNPN and CDR2 SVGIG (reference sequence). The CDR3 loop reads CAWSDFNTEAFF. In DNA, the CDR3 is TGTGCCTGGTCGGACTTTAACACTGAAGCTTTCTTT.

The chain joins TRBV6-5 to TRBJ2-1, with D perhaps matching TRBD1 (6 bases). With 4 bases removed from V and 3 bases from J, the gap between germline ends came to 16 bases. CDR3 length: 16 amino acids. CDR1 and CDR2 (germline): MNHEY, SVGAGI. Here the CDR3 DNA reads TGTGCCAGCAGTTTCCGGACAGTTAATATCTACAATGAGCAGTTCTTC. This encodes CASSFRTVNIYNEQFF.

This clonotype appeared many times. The rearrangement links TRBV7-3 to TRBJ2-7; tentative D call: TRBD1 (6 bases). Trimming pared 5 bases from V and 3 bases from J, leaving 14 bases between. The V gene's germline CDR1 is SGHTA and CDR2 FQGTGA. This CDR3 has 14 residues. Here the CDR3 DNA reads TGTGCCAGCAGCCTAGAGACAGGTGGCTACGAGCAGTACTTC. The encoded protein is CASSLETGGYEQYF.

The CDR3: CSARDDYEAGVENEQFF. DNA for the CDR3: TGCAGTGCTAGAGACGATTATGAGGCAGGGGTAGAGAATGAGCAGTTCTTC. The chain has TRBV20-1 and TRBJ2-1; a weak D match, TRBD1 (6 bases). This CDR3 is 17 amino acids long. V dropped 0 bases and J dropped 7 bases, with 22 bases sitting between them. Germline V gives CDR1 DFQATT, CDR2 SNEGSKA (reference sequence).

The V gene is TRBV12-3 or TRBV12-4, the J gene TRBJ2-6, with no clear D. The CDR3 sequence is 14 residues long. V was trimmed by 7 bases and J by 0 bases, leaving 7 bases between them. CDR3 protein: CASNKGSGANVLTF. DNA for the CDR3: TGTGCCAGCAACAAGGGCTCTGGGGCCAACGTCCTGACTTTC.

The chain combines TRBV4-3 with TRBJ2-5; perhaps TRBD2 as D (7 bases). The DNA matches TRBJ2-7 better at its end, which makes the J call doubtful. The CDR3 sequence is 16 residues long. The germline V gene has CDR1 LGHNA and CDR2 YSLEER. The CDR3 here is CASSQGGSGGVDEQYF. CDR3 bases: TGCGCCAGCAGCCAAGGAGGTTCGGGGGGCGTCGACGAGCAGTACTTC.

There are a few counts of this clonotype. This chain connects TRBV11-2 to TRBJ2-5; D is uncertain. This CDR3 region has 16 residues. Trimming took off 7 bases at V and 4 bases at J, with 22 bases between the two ends. Germline CDR1 reads SGHAT; CDR2 reads FQNNGV. CDR3: CASTVRRAPTGETQYF. Here the CDR3 DNA reads TGTGCCAGCACCGTCCGTCGGGCCCCGACGGGAGAGACCCAGTACTTC.

The rearrangement joins TRBV10-3 to TRBJ2-7; 9 bases fit TRBD1. The germline V gene has CDR1 ENHRY and CDR2 SYGVKD. This CDR3 is 12 amino acids long. The ends lost 11 bases at V and 5 bases at J; junction bases unmatched: 7. CDR3 loop: CAGGGQGHEQYF. CDR3 DNA sequence: TGTGCCGGAGGGGGACAGGGCCACGAGCAGTACTTC.

This chain connects TRBV7-8 to TRBJ2-7; D is possibly TRBD2 (5 bases). The V end lost 1 base, the J end lost 2 bases, and 15 bases lay between the germline ends. The CDR3 contains 16 residues. Germline V gene lookup returns CDR1 SGHVS and CDR2 FQNEAQ. CDR3 nucleotide sequence: TGTGCCAGCAGCTTAGGAGGGTTCTCTGGGGCCTACGAGCAGTACTTC. Protein product: CASSLGGFSGAYEQYF.

CDR3 in DNA: TGTGCCAGCGGGCGGGGGTACAATGAGCAGTTCTTC. The encoded protein is CASGRGYNEQFF. The chain is built from TRBV5-6 and TRBJ2-1; 7 bases map to TRBD2. Germline V CDR1 and CDR2: SGHDT, YYEEEE. The trim removed 7 bases at V and 4 bases at J, leaving 2 bases unmatched. The CDR3 is 12 amino acids.

The gene calls are TRBV7-9 and TRBJ2-1; no clear D gene. CDR1 SEHNR and CDR2 FQNEAQ come from the germline V gene (reference sequence). The V end lost 1 base, the J end lost 10 bases, and 14 bases lay between the germline ends. The CDR3 totals 14 residues. CDR3 residues: CASSLGTSAYEQFF. The CDR3 nucleotides are TGTGCCAGCAGCTTAGGGACGTCGGCCTACGAGCAGTTCTTC.

This chain connects TRBV4-3 to TRBJ2-3; TRBD1 matches 9 bases. This CDR3 spans 15 amino acids. Germline trimming cut 5 bases from V and 3 bases from J; bases unmatched to any gene: 6. Germline CDR1 LGHNA, CDR2 YSLEER. The CDR3 spells CASSLRDRETDTQYF. The CDR3 DNA follows: TGCGCCAGCAGCTTACGGGACAGGGAAACAGATACGCAGTATTTT.

This clonotype has ten or more counts. V is TRBV7-3 and J is TRBJ1-1; D unclear. Germline lookup yields CDR1 SGHTA and CDR2 FQGTGA. V was shortened by 3 bases and J by 0 bases, with 5 bases between the two germline ends. There are 13 residues in the CDR3. This CDR3 is CASSFTMNTEAFF. CDR3 nucleotides: TGTGCCAGCAGCTTCACGATGAACACTGAAGCTTTCTTT.